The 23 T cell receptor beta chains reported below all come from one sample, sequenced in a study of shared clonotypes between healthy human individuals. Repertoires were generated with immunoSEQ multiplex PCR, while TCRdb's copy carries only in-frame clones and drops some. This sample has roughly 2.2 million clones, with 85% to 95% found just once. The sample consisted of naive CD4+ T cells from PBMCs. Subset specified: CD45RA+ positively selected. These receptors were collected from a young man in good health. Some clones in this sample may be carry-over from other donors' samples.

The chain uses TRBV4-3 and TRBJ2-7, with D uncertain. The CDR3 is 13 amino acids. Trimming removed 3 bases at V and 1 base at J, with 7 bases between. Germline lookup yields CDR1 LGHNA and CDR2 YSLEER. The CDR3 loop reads CASSQEASYEQYF. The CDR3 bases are TGCGCCAGCAGCCAGGAAGCTTCCTACGAGCAGTACTTC.

DNA for the CDR3: TGTGCCAGCAGTGGGACAGGGGGACGTGGGGCCAACGTCCTGACTTTC. Amino acids: CASSGTGGRGANVLTF. V gene TRBV2 combines with J gene TRBJ2-6, with 10 bases matching TRBD1. The J segment lost 3 bases and the V segment lost 4 bases, leaving 3 bases of the junction unmatched. Germline assignment: CDR1 SNHLY and CDR2 FYNNEI. There are 16 residues in the CDR3.

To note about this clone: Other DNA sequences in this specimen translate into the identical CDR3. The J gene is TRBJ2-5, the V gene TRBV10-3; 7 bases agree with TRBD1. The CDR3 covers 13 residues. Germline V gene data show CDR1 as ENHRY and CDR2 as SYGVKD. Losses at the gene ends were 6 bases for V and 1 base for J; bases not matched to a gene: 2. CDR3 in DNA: TGTGCCATCAGGACAGGGCCCCAAGAGACCCAGTACTTC. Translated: CAIRTGPQETQYF.

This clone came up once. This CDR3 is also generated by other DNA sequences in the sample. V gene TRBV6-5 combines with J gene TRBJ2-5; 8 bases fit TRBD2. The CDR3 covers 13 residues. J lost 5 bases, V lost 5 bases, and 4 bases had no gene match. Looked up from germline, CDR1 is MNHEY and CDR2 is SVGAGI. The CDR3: CASSQPGGETQYF. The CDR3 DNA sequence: TGTGCCAGCAGTCAACCGGGGGGGGAGACCCAGTACTTC.

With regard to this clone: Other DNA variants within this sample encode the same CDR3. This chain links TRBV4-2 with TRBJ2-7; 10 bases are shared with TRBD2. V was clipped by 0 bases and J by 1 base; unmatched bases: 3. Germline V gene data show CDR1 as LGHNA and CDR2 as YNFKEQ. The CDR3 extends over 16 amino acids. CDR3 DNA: TGTGCCAGCAGCCAAGATTTACTAGCGGGGTCCTACGAGCAGTACTTC. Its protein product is CASSQDLLAGSYEQYF.

As DNA, the CDR3 is TGTGCCATCAGCGGACTAGCGAGAGCCTACGAGCAGTACTTC. Encoded protein: CAISGLARAYEQYF. The V call is TRBV10-3, the J call TRBJ2-5; 9 bases fit TRBD2. The J call may be faulty, since TRBJ2-7 better matches the DNA end. This CDR3 is built from 14 residues. Germline V lookup: CDR1 ENHRY, CDR2 SYGVKD.

Written as DNA, the CDR3 is TGTGCCAGCAGCAAAGGGGGCAGGGCTGACACTGAAGCTTTCTTT. Translated, it gives CASSKGGRADTEAFF. The chain is built from TRBV28 and TRBJ1-1; 7 bases align to TRBD1. V was clipped by 6 bases and J by 3 bases; unmatched bases: 10. This CDR3 is 15 amino acids long. Germline lookup yields CDR1 MDHEN and CDR2 SYDVKM.

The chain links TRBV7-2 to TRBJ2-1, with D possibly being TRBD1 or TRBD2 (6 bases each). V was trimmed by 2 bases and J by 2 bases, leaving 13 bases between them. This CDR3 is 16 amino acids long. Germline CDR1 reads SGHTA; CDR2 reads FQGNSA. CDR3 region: CASSLLGGIPYNEQFF. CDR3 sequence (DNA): TGTGCCAGCAGCTTATTGGGGGGCATCCCCTACAATGAGCAGTTCTTC.

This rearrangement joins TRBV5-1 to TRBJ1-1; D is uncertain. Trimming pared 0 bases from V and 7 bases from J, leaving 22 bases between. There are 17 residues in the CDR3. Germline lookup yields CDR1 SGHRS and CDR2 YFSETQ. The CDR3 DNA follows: TGCGCCAGCAGCTTGGCCGTGGAGGCACAAAGTCGGGGTGAAGCTTTCTTT. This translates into CASSLAVEAQSRGEAFF.

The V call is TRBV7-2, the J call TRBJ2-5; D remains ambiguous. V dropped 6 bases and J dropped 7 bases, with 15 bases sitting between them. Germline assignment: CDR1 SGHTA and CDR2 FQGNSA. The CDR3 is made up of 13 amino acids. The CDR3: CASSPITAGTQYF. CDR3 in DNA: TGTGCCAGCAGTCCAATCACCGCCGGGACCCAGTACTTC.

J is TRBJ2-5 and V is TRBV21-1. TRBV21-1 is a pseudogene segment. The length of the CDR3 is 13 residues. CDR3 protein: CAIQAIGSETQYF. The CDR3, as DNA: TGTGCCATCCAAGCAATAGGATCGGAGACCCAGTACTTC.

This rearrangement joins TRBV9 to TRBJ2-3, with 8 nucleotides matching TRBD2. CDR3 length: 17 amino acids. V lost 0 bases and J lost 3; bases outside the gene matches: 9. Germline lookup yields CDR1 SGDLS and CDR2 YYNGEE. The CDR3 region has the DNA TGTGCCAGCAGCGTAGAACTAGCGGAGATGGGTACAGATACGCAGTATTTT. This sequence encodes CASSVELAEMGTDTQYF.

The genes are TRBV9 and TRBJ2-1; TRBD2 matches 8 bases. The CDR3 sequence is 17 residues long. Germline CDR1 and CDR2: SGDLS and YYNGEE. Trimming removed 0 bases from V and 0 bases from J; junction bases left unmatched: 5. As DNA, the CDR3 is TGTGCCAGCAGCGTAGTCGCTAGCGGGCGCTCCTACAATGAGCAGTTCTTC. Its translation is CASSVVASGRSYNEQFF.

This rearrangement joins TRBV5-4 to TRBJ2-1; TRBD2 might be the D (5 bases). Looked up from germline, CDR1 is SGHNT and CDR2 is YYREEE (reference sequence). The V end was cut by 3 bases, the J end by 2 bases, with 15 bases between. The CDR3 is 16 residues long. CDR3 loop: CASSSEVGGTYNEQFF. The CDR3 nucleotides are TGTGCCAGCAGCTCGGAGGTTGGTGGGACCTACAATGAGCAGTTCTTC.

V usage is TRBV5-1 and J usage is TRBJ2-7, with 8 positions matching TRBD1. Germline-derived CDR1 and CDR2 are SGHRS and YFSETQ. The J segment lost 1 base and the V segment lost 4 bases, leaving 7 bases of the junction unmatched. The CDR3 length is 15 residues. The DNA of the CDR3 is TGCGCCAGCAGCGACAGGGGCCCGGGATCCTACGAGCAGTACTTC. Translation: CASSDRGPGSYEQYF.

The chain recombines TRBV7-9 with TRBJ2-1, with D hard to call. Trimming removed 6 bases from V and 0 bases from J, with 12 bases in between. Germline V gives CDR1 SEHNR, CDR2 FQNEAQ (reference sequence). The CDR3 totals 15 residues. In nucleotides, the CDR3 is TGTGCCAGCAGTCTGACGGGCAGCTCCTACAATGAGCAGTTCTTC. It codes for CASSLTGSSYNEQFF.

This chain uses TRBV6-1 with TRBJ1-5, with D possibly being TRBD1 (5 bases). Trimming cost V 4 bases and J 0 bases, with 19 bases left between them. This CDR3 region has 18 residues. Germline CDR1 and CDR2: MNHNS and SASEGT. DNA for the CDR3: TGTGCCAGCAGTGTACCGGGACGGAACGATTATAGCAATCAGCCCCAGCATTTT. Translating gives CASSVPGRNDYSNQPQHF.

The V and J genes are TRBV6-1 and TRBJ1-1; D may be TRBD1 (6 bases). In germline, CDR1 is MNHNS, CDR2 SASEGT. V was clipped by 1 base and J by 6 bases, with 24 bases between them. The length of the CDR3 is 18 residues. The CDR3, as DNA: TGTGCCAGCAGTGAAGTCCGGATACCTACAGGGTTGAAGTCTGAAGCTTTCTTT. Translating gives CASSEVRIPTGLKSEAFF.

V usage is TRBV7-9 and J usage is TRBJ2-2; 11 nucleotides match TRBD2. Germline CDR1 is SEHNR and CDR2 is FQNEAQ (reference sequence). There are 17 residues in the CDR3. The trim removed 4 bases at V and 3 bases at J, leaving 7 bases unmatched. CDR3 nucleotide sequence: TGTGCCAGCAGCTCCCAGATACTAGCGGGGGACACCGGGGAGCTGTTTTTT. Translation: CASSSQILAGDTGELFF.

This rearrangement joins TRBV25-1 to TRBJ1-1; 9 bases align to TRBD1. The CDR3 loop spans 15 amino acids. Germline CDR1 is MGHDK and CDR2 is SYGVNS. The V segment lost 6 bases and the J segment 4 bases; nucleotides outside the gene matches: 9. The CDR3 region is CASSSGQGRSTEAFF. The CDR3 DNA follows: TGTGCCAGCAGCTCAGGACAGGGGAGGAGCACTGAAGCTTTCTTT.

CDR3 DNA sequence: TGTGCCAGTAGTCCCTGGACAGGGTCCTACGAGCAGTACTTC. Its translation: CASSPWTGSYEQYF. This chain uses TRBV19 with TRBJ2-7; 8 bases match TRBD1. Trimming at V came to 5 bases and at J to 1 base, leaving 4 bases not matched to a gene. Germline lookup yields CDR1 LNHDA and CDR2 SQIVND (reference sequence). The CDR3 length is 14 residues.

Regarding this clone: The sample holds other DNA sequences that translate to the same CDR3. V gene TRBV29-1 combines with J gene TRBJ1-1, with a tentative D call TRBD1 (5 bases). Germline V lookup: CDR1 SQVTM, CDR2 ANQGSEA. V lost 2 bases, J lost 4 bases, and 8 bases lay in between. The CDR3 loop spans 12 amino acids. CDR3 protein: CSVESGSTEAFF. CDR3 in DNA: TGCAGCGTTGAATCAGGGAGCACTGAAGCTTTCTTT.

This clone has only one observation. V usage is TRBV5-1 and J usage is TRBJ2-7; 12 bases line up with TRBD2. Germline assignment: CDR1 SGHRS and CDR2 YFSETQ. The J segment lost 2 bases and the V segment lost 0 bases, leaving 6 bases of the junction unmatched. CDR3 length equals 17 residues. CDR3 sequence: CASSLGLAGVLTYEQYF. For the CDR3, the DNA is TGCGCCAGCAGCTTGGGACTAGCGGGAGTCCTAACCTACGAGCAGTACTTC.